This T cell receptor (beta chain) is drawn from a study of cytomegalovirus exposure and HLA in healthy donors. 13 Jbeta primers and 60 Vbeta primers were used for the PCR. The protocol was immunoSEQ multiplex PCR, while the TCRdb copy is restricted to in-frame clones and leaves out a portion. This sample has 150,000 or so clones, with over 70% found just once. The CDR3 runs 14 residues. With 5 bases clipped from V and 8 bases from J, the junction kept 12 bases outside the gene matches. Looked up from germline, CDR1 is GTSNPN and CDR2 is SVGIG (reference sequence). This clonotype was obtained from a woman aged 40 to 49 in good health and CMV-seropositive. The chain combines TRBV30 with TRBJ1-1; 9 bases are a match to TRBD1. Sequenced material: PBMCs. The CDR3 loop reads CAWRGPAGTGEAFF. As DNA, the CDR3 is TGTGCCTGGCGGGGACCAGCCGGGACAGGGGAAGCTTTCTTT.